These T cell receptor beta chains were read from a single sample in a study of memory CD4+ T cells and cytomegalovirus serostatus. TCRdb's copy holds only in-frame clones and misses some; the assay was immunoSEQ multiplex PCR. The table includes tens of thousands of clones, about three quarters detected once. The sequencing input was memory CD4+ T cells from blood. These receptor sequences come from an adult in good health and CMV-seropositive. Each CDR3 is given with its conserved first and last residue. D genes are given only for firm matches. Rows give clone size only sometimes, using once, few, many, or a class for an expanded clone.

V: TRBV6-1; J: TRBJ2-5; D: TRBD2; size: NA; DNA: TGTGCCAGCAGTGACCCCTGGGGGGGAGTGAAGGAGACCCAGTACTTC; CDR3: CASSDPWGGVKETQYF
V: TRBV5-3; J: TRBJ1-1; D: NA; size: NA; DNA: TGTGCCAGAAGCTTGTCACTCGTCCAGATCCGGGACACTGAAGCTTTCTTT; CDR3: CARSLSLVQIRDTEAFF
V: TRBV28; J: TRBJ2-7; D: NA; size: NA; DNA: TGTGCCAGCAGTCCACCACAGGTGTACGAGCAGTACTTC; CDR3: CASSPPQVYEQYF
V: TRBV5-1; J: TRBJ2-2; D: NA; size: NA; DNA: TGCGCCAGCACGGATGGAGGGGGCACCGGGGAGCTGTTTTTT; CDR3: CASTDGGGTGELFF
V: TRBV5-5; J: TRBJ1-4; D: TRBD1; size: NA; DNA: TGTGCCAGCAGCTTGGCCAGACAGGGCGGGGGCGAAAAACTGTTTTTT; CDR3: CASSLARQGGGEKLFF
V: TRBV19; J: TRBJ2-3; D: TRBD2; size: NA; DNA: TGTGCCAGTAGTATTGGGAGGACTAGCGGCCCTACGCAGTATTTT; CDR3: CASSIGRTSGPTQYF
V: TRBV7-8; J: TRBJ1-5; D: NA; size: few; DNA: TGTGCCAGCCGTAGGGGCGGAGATCAGCCCCAGCATTTT; CDR3: CASRRGGDQPQHF
V: TRBV5-1; J: TRBJ1-1; D: NA; size: NA; DNA: TGCGCCAGCAGCTTGCAGCCAGAAACCATGAACACTGAAGCTTTCTTT; CDR3: CASSLQPETMNTEAFF
V: TRBV27; J: TRBJ2-7; D: NA; size: NA; DNA: TGTGCCAGCAGAGACTTATCCGGGACCCAAGGCCACGAGCAGTACTTC; CDR3: CASRDLSGTQGHEQYF
V: TRBV7-2; J: TRBJ1-1; D: TRBD1; size: NA; DNA: TGTGCCAGCAGCGTTAACAGGGGAGACACTGAAGCTTTCTTT; CDR3: CASSVNRGDTEAFF
V: TRBV9; J: TRBJ1-2; D: NA; size: few; DNA: TGTGCCAGCAGCGCCACAACAGGCTCATACCGCTACACCTTC; CDR3: CASSATTGSYRYTF
V: TRBV11-2; J: TRBJ2-5; D: TRBD1; size: NA; DNA: TGTGCCAGCAGCTCGGGACAGGCCAGGGAGACCCAGTACTTC; CDR3: CASSSGQARETQYF
V: TRBV28; J: TRBJ1-1; D: NA; size: NA; DNA: TGTGCCAGCAGTTTCCAGGGGTGGAACACTGAAGCTTTCTTT; CDR3: CASSFQGWNTEAFF
V: TRBV29-1; J: TRBJ2-3; D: TRBD2; size: NA; DNA: TGCAGCGTTGTCAAGGGACTAGCGGGAACCGATACGCAGTATTTT; CDR3: CSVVKGLAGTDTQYF
V: TRBV30; J: TRBJ2-5; D: NA; size: few; DNA: TGTGCCTGGAGCCAGGGAGGAGAGACCCAGTACTTC; CDR3: CAWSQGGETQYF
V: TRBV29-1; J: TRBJ1-1; D: NA; size: once; DNA: TGCAGCGTTAAAAGGGACTCGGGGACAGCTTTCTTT; CDR3: CSVKRDSGTAFF
V: TRBV10-3; J: TRBJ2-1; D: NA; size: NA; DNA: TGTGCCATCAGTAGTGGGGGAAACACTAGGCAGTTCTTC; CDR3: CAISSGGNTRQFF
V: TRBV10-2; J: TRBJ2-3; D: NA; size: NA; DNA: TGCGCCAGCAGAGATCCCCTCAGCACAGATACGCAGTATTTT; CDR3: CASRDPLSTDTQYF
V: TRBV7-2; J: TRBJ2-5; D: NA; size: NA; DNA: TGTGCCAGCAGCCCGGGGGTAGGTGGTGAGACCCAGTACTTC; CDR3: CASSPGVGGETQYF
V: TRBV2; J: TRBJ2-4; D: TRBD1; size: NA; DNA: TGTGCCAGCAGAGGTCCCGGGACAGGGTTCGGGTACATTCAGTACTTC; CDR3: CASRGPGTGFGYIQYF
V: TRBV10-2; J: TRBJ2-3; D: NA; size: NA; DNA: TGCGCCAGCATCGGGGGTCGCACAGATACGCAGTATTTT; CDR3: CASIGGRTDTQYF
V: TRBV2; J: TRBJ2-3; D: TRBD2; size: NA; DNA: TGTGCCAGTGATCCTCCCAACAGCGGGGCGCAGTATTTT; CDR3: CASDPPNSGAQYF
V: TRBV11-3; J: TRBJ2-5; D: NA; size: NA; DNA: TGTGCCAGCAGCTTAGTGAGGGCGGAACAAGAGACCCAGTACTTC; CDR3: CASSLVRAEQETQYF
V: TRBV11-2; J: TRBJ2-5; D: TRBD2; size: NA; DNA: TGTGCCAGCAGCTTAGAGGGGCGGACTAGCCAGGAGACCCAGTACTTC; CDR3: CASSLEGRTSQETQYF
V: TRBV30; J: TRBJ1-1; D: NA; size: NA; DNA: TGTGCCTGGAGGAGGCCTGATCAGAACACTGAAGCTTTCTTT; CDR3: CAWRRPDQNTEAFF
V: TRBV27; J: TRBJ1-1; D: NA; size: NA; DNA: TGTGCCAGCAGTTTGTTCGGGGAGCTGAACACTGAAGCTTTCTTT; CDR3: CASSLFGELNTEAFF
V: TRBV18; J: TRBJ2-5; D: NA; size: NA; DNA: TGTGCCAGCTCACCAGGTGGGATCCAAGAGACCCAGTACTTC; CDR3: CASSPGGIQETQYF
V: TRBV9; J: TRBJ2-7; D: NA; size: NA; DNA: TGTGCCAGCGCGAATTCAGGGGGGGACGAGCAGTACTTC; CDR3: CASANSGGDEQYF
V: TRBV7-2; J: TRBJ1-1; D: TRBD1; size: NA; DNA: TGTGCCAGCAGCTTACAGGGGGGAACCGAAAGAGCTTTCTTT; CDR3: CASSLQGGTERAFF
V: TRBV7-9; J: TRBJ1-3; D: TRBD1; size: few; DNA: TGTGCCAGCAGATTGGGACAGGGAGGAAACACCATATATTTT; CDR3: CASRLGQGGNTIYF
V: TRBV7-2; J: TRBJ2-3; D: NA; size: NA; DNA: TGTGCCAGCCAGCAGGGGGGATATAGCACAGATACGCAGTATTTT; CDR3: CASQQGGYSTDTQYF
V: TRBV7-2; J: TRBJ2-3; D: NA; size: once; DNA: TGTGCCAGCCGGCGGGGCGGGAGCACAGATACGCAGTATTTT; CDR3: CASRRGGSTDTQYF
V: TRBV9; J: TRBJ1-1; D: NA; size: NA; DNA: TGTGCCAGCAGCCCAAAACAGGGTGGGCTCACTGAAGCTTTCTTT; CDR3: CASSPKQGGLTEAFF
V: TRBV7-2; J: TRBJ2-1; D: NA; size: NA; DNA: TGTGCCAGCAGCGGGGATTTGGCGCAGTTCTTC; CDR3: CASSGDLAQFF
V: TRBV5-1; J: TRBJ2-3; D: TRBD2; size: NA; DNA: TGCGCCAGCAGCGTACTAGCGGGTAGCACAGATACGCAGTATTTT; CDR3: CASSVLAGSTDTQYF
V: TRBV29-1; J: TRBJ2-5; D: NA; size: NA; DNA: TGCAGCTCGGCAGGGGTAGAGACCCAGTACTTC; CDR3: CSSAGVETQYF
V: TRBV6-1; J: TRBJ1-3; D: NA; size: NA; DNA: TGTGCCAGCAGTGCCGGGACGGAAGGAAACACCATATATTTT; CDR3: CASSAGTEGNTIYF
V: TRBV5-4; J: TRBJ2-5; D: NA; size: NA; DNA: TGTGCCAGCAGCTTGGCTGGGGCTGGGGAGACCCAGTACTTC; CDR3: CASSLAGAGETQYF
V: TRBV7-9; J: TRBJ1-1; D: NA; size: NA; DNA: TGTGCCAGCAGCTTAGTTACTGGGGGTGGCACTGAAGCTTTCTTT; CDR3: CASSLVTGGGTEAFF
V: TRBV15; J: TRBJ2-1; D: NA; size: NA; DNA: TGTGCCACCAGCAGAGATTTCAGCGGCACTAGGTTCTTC; CDR3: CATSRDFSGTRFF
V: TRBV2; J: TRBJ2-1; D: TRBD2; size: once; DNA: TGTGCCACCAAAAGCGGGAGGTTTAATGAGCAGTTCTTC; CDR3: CATKSGRFNEQFF